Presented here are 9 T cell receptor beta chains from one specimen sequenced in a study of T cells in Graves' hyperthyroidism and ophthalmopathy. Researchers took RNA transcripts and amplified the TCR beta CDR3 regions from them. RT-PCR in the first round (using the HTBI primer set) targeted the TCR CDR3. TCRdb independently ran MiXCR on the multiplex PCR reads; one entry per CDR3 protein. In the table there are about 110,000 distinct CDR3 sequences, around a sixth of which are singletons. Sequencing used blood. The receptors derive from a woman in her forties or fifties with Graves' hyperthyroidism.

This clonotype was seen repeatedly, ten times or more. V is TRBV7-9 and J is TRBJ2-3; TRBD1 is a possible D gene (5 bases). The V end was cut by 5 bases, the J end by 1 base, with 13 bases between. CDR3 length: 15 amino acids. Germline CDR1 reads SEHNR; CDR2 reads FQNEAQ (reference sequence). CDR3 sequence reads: CASSPTLTGTDTQYF. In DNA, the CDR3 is TGTGCCAGCAGCCCTACGCTGACAGGCACAGATACGCAGTATTTT.

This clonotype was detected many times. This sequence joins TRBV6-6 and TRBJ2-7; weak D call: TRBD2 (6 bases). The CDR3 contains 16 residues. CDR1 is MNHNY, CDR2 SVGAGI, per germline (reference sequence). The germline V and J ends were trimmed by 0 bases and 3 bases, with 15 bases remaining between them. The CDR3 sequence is CASSYSGLDMYYEQYF. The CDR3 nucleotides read TGTGCCAGCAGTTACTCGGGACTGGACATGTACTACGAGCAGTACTTC.

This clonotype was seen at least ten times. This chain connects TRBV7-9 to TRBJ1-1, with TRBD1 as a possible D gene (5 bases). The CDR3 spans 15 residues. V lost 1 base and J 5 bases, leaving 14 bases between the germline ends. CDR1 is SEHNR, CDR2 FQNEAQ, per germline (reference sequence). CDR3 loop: CASSLVWGNGTEAFF. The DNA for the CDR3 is TGTGCCAGCAGCTTAGTTTGGGGGAATGGGACTGAAGCTTTCTTT. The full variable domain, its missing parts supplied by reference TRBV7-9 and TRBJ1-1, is DTGVSQNPRHKITKRGQNVTFRCDPISEHNRLYWYRQTLGQGPEFLTYFQNEAQLEKSRLLSDRFSAERPKGSFSTLEIQRTEQGDSAMYLCASSLVWGNGTEAFFGQGTRLTVV.

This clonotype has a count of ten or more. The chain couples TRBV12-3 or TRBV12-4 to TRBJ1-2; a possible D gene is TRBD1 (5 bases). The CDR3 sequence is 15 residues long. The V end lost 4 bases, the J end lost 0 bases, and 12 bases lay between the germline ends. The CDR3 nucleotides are TGTGCCAGCAGTTCAAACAGGAACCCTAACTATGGCTACACCTTC. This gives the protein CASSSNRNPNYGYTF.

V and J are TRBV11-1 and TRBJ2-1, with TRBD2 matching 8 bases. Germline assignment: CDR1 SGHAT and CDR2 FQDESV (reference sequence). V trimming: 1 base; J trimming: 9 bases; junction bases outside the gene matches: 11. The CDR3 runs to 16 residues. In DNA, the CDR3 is TGTGCCAGCAGCTTAGGAAGCGGGAGAGTCGAGGGTGAGCAGTTCTTC. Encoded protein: CASSLGSGRVEGEQFF.

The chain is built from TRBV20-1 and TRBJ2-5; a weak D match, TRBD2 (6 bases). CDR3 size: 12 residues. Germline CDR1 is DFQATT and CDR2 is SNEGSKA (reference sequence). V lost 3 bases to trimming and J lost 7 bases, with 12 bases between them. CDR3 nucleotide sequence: TGCAGTGCTAGGCGCAGGGAGGCGACCCAGTACTTC. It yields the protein CSARRREATQYF.

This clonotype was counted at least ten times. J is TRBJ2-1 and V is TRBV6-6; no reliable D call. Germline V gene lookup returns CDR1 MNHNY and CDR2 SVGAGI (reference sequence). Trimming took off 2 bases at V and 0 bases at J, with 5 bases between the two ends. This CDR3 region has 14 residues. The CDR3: CASSYGPSYNEQFF. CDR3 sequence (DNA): TGTGCCAGCAGTTACGGACCCTCCTACAATGAGCAGTTCTTC.

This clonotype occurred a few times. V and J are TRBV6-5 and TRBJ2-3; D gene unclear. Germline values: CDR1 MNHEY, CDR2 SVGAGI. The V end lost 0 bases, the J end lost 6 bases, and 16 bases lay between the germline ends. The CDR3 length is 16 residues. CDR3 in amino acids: CASSYSGSLSADTQYF. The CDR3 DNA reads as TGTGCCAGCAGTTACTCAGGTTCCCTTTCCGCGGATACGCAGTATTTT.

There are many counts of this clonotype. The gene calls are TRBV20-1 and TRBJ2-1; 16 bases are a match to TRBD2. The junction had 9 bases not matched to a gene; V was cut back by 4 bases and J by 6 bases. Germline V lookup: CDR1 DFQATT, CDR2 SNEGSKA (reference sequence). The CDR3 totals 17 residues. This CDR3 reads CSAMAGTSGRAINEQFF. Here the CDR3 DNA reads TGCAGTGCTATGGCCGGGACTAGCGGGAGGGCCATCAATGAGCAGTTCTTC.